The clone carrying this T cell receptor (beta chain) was picked up many times. What it recognizes is unknown. J gave up 5 bases and V 5 bases, and 12 bases lay outside the gene matches. Germline V CDR1 and CDR2: SGHNT, YENEEA. The CDR3 runs to 16 residues. The sample belongs to a study of regulatory T cells in long-lasting Graves disease. Study results and limitations: Persistent Graves' patients possessed reduced TCR diversity relative to recently diagnosed ones.

The time point denotes: newly diagnosed GD, antithyroid drugs for less than 3 months. The TCR library was prepared using RNA isolated from PBMCs. TCR beta libraries were built with iRepertoire HTBI primers and Arm-PCR of CDR3 regions. TCRdb passed the multiplex PCR reads through MiXCR, listing each CDR3 protein once. Of roughly 420,000 distinct CDR3 sequences in the sample, over 15% were seen once. The same specimen was also included in a second study, on T cells in Graves' hyperthyroidism and ophthalmopathy. That report notes: It was considered stable Graves' hyperthyroidism when ophthalmopathy did not progress within 18 months. When the TCR CDR3 underwent first-round RT-PCR, the HTBI primer set was used. A 13 V-J signature model discriminated ophthalmopathy versus stable hyperthyroidism.

The source was peripheral blood mononuclear cells (PBMCs), collected at new diagnosis, from a patient treated with antithyroid drugs. The chain carries TRBV11-3 and TRBJ2-5; 9 nucleotides align to TRBD2. The TCR sequence derives from a woman younger than 30 with Graves disease. The CDR3 sequence is CASSPRVAGDQETQYF. CDR3 nucleotides: TGTGCCAGCAGCCCCAGAGTAGCGGGAGATCAGGAGACCCAGTACTTC.